This T cell receptor beta chain was identified during a study of shared clonotypes between healthy human individuals. Looking at the study overall: A couple of women and a few men aged 18 to 49 made up the donors. CD4 naive and CD4 memory each took three plates per donor, while CD8 naive took two and CD8 memory one. Regarding the study as a whole: What limited the represented genetic and exposure-history diversity was the small number of donors.

Both subsets, CD45RA+ naive and CD45RA-negative memory, were split from the CD4+ cells. The CDR3 contains 16 residues. CDR1 SGDLS and CDR2 YYNGEE come from the germline V gene. Trimming took off 5 bases at V and 4 bases at J, with 21 bases between the two ends. Clones were sequenced by immunoSEQ multiplex PCR, and TCRdb holds only the in-frame ones, with some missing. This table has over a million clones, approximately 80% appearing once. Comment on this clone: Its antigen is unidentified.

This sequence was found in a young man in good health. Some clones in this sample may be carry-over from other donors' samples. The chain links TRBV9 to TRBJ2-5; no reliable D call. The sample consisted of memory CD4+ T cells from PBMCs. Subset indicated: CD45RA-negative fraction. The CDR3: CASSPIIGRAGETQYF. CDR3 sequence (DNA): TGTGCCAGCAGTCCAATTATTGGACGGGCCGGAGAGACCCAGTACTTC.